Listed below are T cell receptor beta chains from one sample, sequenced in a study of Graves' ophthalmopathy and Graves' hyperthyroidism. TCRdb processed the multiplex PCR reads anew with MiXCR; each CDR3 protein has one entry. The table includes 200,000 to 300,000 distinct CDR3 sequences, approximately 42% detected once. Input material: peripheral blood. The receptor set was obtained from an adult man with Graves' ophthalmopathy. The CDR3 runs from the conserved cysteine through the conserved F or W. Fields, in order: V gene, J gene, D gene, clone size, CDR3 protein, CDR3 DNA. A D gene is named only where the DNA matches it firmly. Only part of the rows carry a size: once, few, many, or a class if the clone is expanded.

TRBV5-4	TRBJ1-2	NA	NA	CASSLRTGNSGYTF	TGTGCCAGCAGCTTGCGCACAGGGAATAGTGGCTACACCTTC
TRBV10-3	TRBJ1-5	NA	NA	CAISDDGQSTPYQPQHF	TGTGCCATCAGTGATGACGGACAGTCTACCCCTTATCAGCCCCAGCATTTT
TRBV10-3	TRBJ2-7	TRBD1	NA	CASTPRGQGEYEQYF	TGTGCCAGCACCCCCCGCGGACAGGGGGAGTACGAGCAGTACTTC
TRBV7-3	TRBJ2-2	NA	NA	CASSLIADTGELFF	TGTGCCAGCAGCTTAATTGCGGACACCGGGGAGCTGTTTTTT
TRBV2	TRBJ1-2	NA	few	CANRDTSNYGYTF	TGTGCCAACCGGGACACGTCTAACTATGGCTACACCTTC
TRBV11-2	TRBJ1-2	NA	NA	CASSLDHGPTYGYTF	TGTGCCAGCAGCTTAGATCATGGGCCTACCTATGGCTACACCTTC
TRBV29-1	TRBJ2-7	NA	NA	CSAEAGASDEQYF	TGCAGCGCTGAAGCAGGGGCTAGTGACGAGCAGTACTTC
TRBV7-9	TRBJ1-3	NA	few	CASSSPTGSPGNTIYF	TGTGCCAGCAGCTCGCCCACAGGGTCCCCTGGAAACACCATATATTTT
TRBV7-6	TRBJ2-5	TRBD2	NA	CASSLVTSGSKETQYF	TGTGCCAGCAGCTTAGTAACTAGCGGGAGTAAGGAGACCCAGTACTTC
TRBV2	TRBJ1-2	NA	many	CASIGQGDGYTF	TGTGCCAGCATCGGTCAGGGAGATGGCTACACCTTC
TRBV29-1	TRBJ2-2	TRBD1	NA	CSVSPSDRGTGELFF	TGCAGCGTTTCCCCGAGCGACAGGGGCACCGGGGAGCTGTTTTTT
TRBV7-3	TRBJ2-7	NA	few	CASSLYASYEQYF	TGTGCCAGCAGCTTGTACGCCTCCTACGAGCAGTACTTC
TRBV20-1	TRBJ2-7	NA	few	CSVEVRDLSYEQYF	TGCAGCGTTGAAGTCCGGGACCTTTCCTACGAGCAGTACTTC
TRBV24-1	TRBJ2-7	NA	few	CATSESGFSGQYF	TGTGCCACCAGTGAATCAGGGTTCAGCGGGCAGTACTTC
TRBV20-1	TRBJ1-3	TRBD1	few	CSAMDRARGNTIYF	TGCAGTGCCATGGACAGGGCAAGAGGAAACACCATATATTTT
TRBV2	TRBJ1-4	NA	NA	CASTWGPINEKLFF	TGTGCCAGCACTTGGGGACCGATTAATGAAAAACTGTTTTTT
TRBV10-3	TRBJ2-7	TRBD1	NA	CAIRTGGPGELYF	TGTGCCATCCGGACAGGGGGTCCCGGGGAGCTGTACTTC
TRBV7-9	TRBJ1-3	NA	NA	CASSSDRTSGNTIYF	TGTGCCAGCAGCTCAGACAGAACCTCTGGAAACACCATATATTTT
TRBV7-8	TRBJ2-2	NA	NA	CASSLSLGSNGAGGLFF	TGTGCCAGCAGCTTATCCCTGGGTAGTAACGGGGCCGGGGGGCTGTTTTTT
TRBV7-9	TRBJ1-2	NA	NA	CASSLVGGYTF	TGTGCCAGCAGCTTAGTCGGTGGCTACACCTTC
TRBV19	TRBJ2-7	TRBD1	few	CASSRRDSSYEQYF	TGTGCCAGTAGTCGTCGGGACAGTTCCTACGAGCAGTACTTC
TRBV29-1	TRBJ2-6	NA	many	CSAMGSGANVLTF	TGCAGCGCCATGGGGTCTGGGGCCAACGTCCTGACTTTC
TRBV12-3/TRBV12-4	TRBJ1-1	TRBD1	many	CASSKRGQGWTEAFF	TGTGCCAGCAGTAAAAGAGGACAGGGTTGGACTGAAGCTTTCTTT
TRBV6-5	TRBJ1-1	NA	NA	CASRVRGLNTEAFF	TGTGCCAGCCGCGTCAGGGGATTGAACACTGAAGCTTTCTTT
TRBV14	TRBJ1-2	NA	NA	CASSQVKSPNYGYTF	TGTGCCAGCAGCCAAGTCAAAAGCCCTAACTATGGCTACACCTTC
TRBV19	TRBJ2-5	NA	NA	CASSVPGLPWTQYF	TGTGCCAGTAGTGTCCCGGGACTGCCTTGGACCCAGTACTTC
TRBV25-1	TRBJ2-2	TRBD1	NA	CASSEWGTGSAGELFF	TGTGCCAGCAGTGAATGGGGGACAGGCAGTGCCGGGGAGCTGTTTTTT
TRBV7-2	TRBJ2-2	NA	NA	CASSLDPGQGLYTGELFF	TGTGCCAGCAGCTTAGATCCGGGGCAGGGGCTCTACACCGGGGAGCTGTTTTTT
TRBV29-1	TRBJ2-7	TRBD2	NA	CSVYGGGDYEQYF	TGCAGCGTTTATGGCGGGGGGGACTACGAGCAGTACTTC
TRBV12-3/TRBV12-4	TRBJ2-5	NA	few	CASSLAGAAQETQYF	TGTGCCAGCAGTTTAGCGGGGGCAGCTCAAGAGACCCAGTACTTC
TRBV6-4	TRBJ2-2	NA	NA	CASSEVGLNGELFF	TGTGCCAGCAGTGAGGTGGGGCTGAACGGGGAGCTGTTTTTT
TRBV4-1	TRBJ1-4	NA	NA	CASSLGHLQGEKLFF	TGCGCCAGCAGCCTTGGACACCTTCAGGGTGAAAAACTGTTTTTT